These 9 T cell receptor beta chains came from one sample sequenced in a study of immune cell composition in non-small cell lung cancer. The table came from immunoSEQ multiplex PCR; TCRdb's copy has only in-frame clones and leaves some out. The sample has 4,000 to 5,000 clones, about 80% seen once; the top ten hold approximately 16%. The material sequenced was lung tumor tissue. The source is a human donor with non-small cell lung cancer.

The J gene is TRBJ1-3, the V gene TRBV4-3; D unclear. CDR3 size: 15 residues. The germline CDR1 and CDR2 sequences are LGHNA and YSLEER. V shed 0 bases and J shed 7 bases, with 13 bases lying between them. The CDR3 protein is CASSQDQAETNTIYF. Written as DNA, the CDR3 is TGCGCCAGCAGCCAAGATCAGGCAGAAACTAACACCATATATTTT.

The chain couples TRBV6-5 to TRBJ2-1; 9 bases are shared with TRBD2. CDR3 size: 14 residues. Germline V gene data show CDR1 as MNHEY and CDR2 as SVGAGI. The junction had 5 bases not matched to a gene; V was cut back by 7 bases and J by 4 bases. The CDR3: CASTRGGVYNEQFF. For the CDR3, the DNA is TGTGCCAGCACGCGGGGGGGGGTATACAATGAGCAGTTCTTC.

This clone was counted a few times. The chain carries TRBV25-1 and TRBJ1-3; D may be TRBD1 (5 bases). This CDR3 has 16 amino acids. The V gene's germline CDR1 is MGHDK and CDR2 SYGVNS. V was pared by 6 bases and J by 0 bases, with 15 bases between. This chain's CDR3 is CASSLSGGTSGNTIYF. For the CDR3, the DNA is TGTGCCAGCAGCCTGTCCGGGGGTACCTCTGGAAACACCATATATTTT. Full variable domain (remainder filled in from reference TRBV25-1 and TRBJ1-3): EADIYQTPRYLVIGTGKKITLECSQTMGHDKMYWYQQDPGMELHLIHYSYGVNSTEKGDLSSESTVSRIRTEHFPLTLESARPSHTSQYLCASSLSGGTSGNTIYFGEGSWLTVV.

The chain links TRBV5-8 to TRBJ1-2; perhaps TRBD1 as D (5 bases). CDR3 length: 15 amino acids. Trimming cost V 3 bases and J 3 bases, with 15 bases left between them. Germline values: CDR1 SGHTS, CDR2 YDEGEE. CDR3 residues: CASSSPGRGDYGYTF. The DNA for the CDR3 is TGTGCCAGCAGCTCGCCCGGGAGGGGTGACTATGGCTACACCTTC.

This clone was detected only a few times. This rearrangement joins TRBV30 to TRBJ1-3; tentative D call: TRBD1 (5 bases). CDR1 is GTSNPN and CDR2 is SVGIG in the germline V gene (reference sequence). The CDR3 sequence is 16 residues long. V dropped 5 bases and J dropped 0 bases, with 17 bases sitting between them. CDR3: CAWVSVRGSSGNTIYF. The CDR3 DNA reads TGTGCCTGGGTAAGTGTGCGGGGGTCCTCTGGAAACACCATATATTTT.

This chain connects TRBV9 to TRBJ1-1; D unclear. The germline V gene has CDR1 SGDLS and CDR2 YYNGEE. The CDR3 runs 14 residues. V dropped 4 bases and J dropped 1 base, with 11 bases sitting between them. This CDR3 is CASSLEGGNTEAFF. CDR3 DNA: TGTGCCAGCAGCCTAGAAGGAGGGAACACTGAAGCTTTCTTT.

This chain links TRBV6-5 with TRBJ1-2, with TRBD1 matching 7 bases. With V trimmed by 6 bases and J by 4 bases, 8 bases remained unmatched. CDR3 length equals 14 residues. From germline, CDR1 is MNHEY and CDR2 SVGAGI. CDR3 nucleotides: TGTGCCAGCAGCGAGTCGGACAGGATCTATGGCTACACCTTC. Its translation is CASSESDRIYGYTF.

The rearrangement links TRBV14 to TRBJ1-1; no clear D gene. The germline V gene encodes CDR1 SGHDN and CDR2 FVKESK. Deletions cut 1 base from V and 0 bases from J, with 9 bases between. The CDR3 has 15 residues. This chain's CDR3 is CASSQVGEMNTEAFF. The CDR3, as DNA: TGTGCCAGCAGCCAAGTCGGGGAAATGAACACTGAAGCTTTCTTT.

This clone was detected only a few times. The rearrangement joins TRBV5-4 to TRBJ2-1; perhaps TRBD2 as D (5 bases). This CDR3 contains 16 residues. Per the germline V gene, CDR1 is SGHNT and CDR2 is YYREEE (reference sequence). V was trimmed by 0 bases and J by 6 bases, leaving 16 bases between them. The CDR3 DNA sequence: TGTGCCAGCAGCTTGGGGACTCCGGCTAACCTCAATGAGCAGTTCTTC. This encodes CASSLGTPANLNEQFF.